This TCR beta chain is from a study of a mutant IDH1 vaccine in newly diagnosed glioma. Study background: Treated patients had a mean age of 40.4 years and a sex split that was about 62% male and about 40% female. Previous treatment comprised radiotherapy, temozolomide, or both, mostly both.

As concerns this clone: Its matching antigen is unknown. Other DNA sequences in the sample encode the same CDR3.

CDR1 and CDR2 from the germline V gene are MGHRA and YSYEKL. This CDR3 region has 14 residues. The ends were cut back, 1 base at V and 6 bases at J, with 10 bases in the middle. Profiling relied on immunoSEQ multiplex PCR, and the TCRdb table lists in-frame clones only, not all of them. This sample has some 27,000 clones, with 80% to 85% found just once. Time point reported: week 23, last vaccination. In the vaccine, a single dose held 300 ug of the mutant IDH1 20-mer peptide, along with topical imiquimod. This material consisted of PBMCs, taken from a glioma patient whose treatment included an IDH1 peptide vaccine. V and J are TRBV4-1 and TRBJ1-5, with a tentative D call TRBD1 (5 bases). The sequence was obtained from a woman younger than 45 with glioma. The CDR3 DNA is TGCGCCAGCAGCCAAGGGCAGGGCGGTCAGCCCCAGCATTTT. It translates to CASSQGQGGQPQHF.